The 7 T cell receptor beta chains below all came from one sample that was sequenced in a study of blood T cell repertoires in COVID-19 (TCRdb year 2020). The library was prepared using the immunoSEQ multiplex PCR assay. Entries here come from immuneACCESS through TCRdb and include only in-frame sequences with V and J called. Some clones fail to appear in such tables; in the studies checked, an unresolved V gene covers under half of the shortfall, and the cause of the remainder is unknown. Recorded for this sample are about 330,000 clones; roughly 89% of them occurred a single time. The ten top clones hold around 10% of the sample. Material: peripheral blood. All receptors derive from a man aged 25 to 40 with COVID-19, enrolled during active disease.

This clone was recorded once. The chain carries TRBV6-5 and TRBJ1-5; D might be TRBD1 (6 bases). The V end was cut by 8 bases, the J end by 4 bases, with 12 bases between. There are 13 residues in the CDR3. Looked up from germline, CDR1 is MNHEY and CDR2 is SVGAGI. The CDR3 DNA reads as TGTGCCAGCTGGAGGGGGGGAAATCAGCCCCAGCATTTT. It yields the protein CASWRGGNQPQHF.

The chain employs TRBV24-1 and TRBJ2-5, with TRBD1 matching over 9 bases. CDR1 and CDR2 from the germline V gene are KGHDR and SFDVKD. This CDR3 comprises 17 residues. The J segment lost 1 base and the V segment lost 4 bases, leaving 9 bases of the junction unmatched. The CDR3 loop reads CATSEPGTGRGQETQYF. The DNA of the CDR3 is TGTGCCACCAGTGAGCCTGGGACAGGGAGGGGCCAAGAGACCCAGTACTTC.

The genes are TRBV6-2 or TRBV6-3 and TRBJ2-7, with D tentatively TRBD1 (5 bases). This CDR3 is 15 amino acids long. Trimming stripped 2 bases from V and 4 bases from J, with 15 bases between. CDR1 is MNHEY, CDR2 SVGEGT, per germline. The CDR3 sequence: CASSYGAIGVYEQYF. The CDR3 DNA is TGTGCCAGCAGTTACGGGGCTATTGGAGTTTACGAGCAGTACTTC.

This rearrangement joins TRBV7-2 to TRBJ2-7, with TRBD1 as a possible D gene (6 bases). Deletions cut 5 bases from V and 5 bases from J, with 19 bases between. The germline gives CDR1 SGHTA, CDR2 FQGNSA. The CDR3 runs 15 residues. The CDR3 bases are TGTGCCAGCAGCCTGGGCAGGGGATTCGGGGACGAGCAGTACTTC. This codes for CASSLGRGFGDEQYF.

The chain has TRBV9 and TRBJ1-1, with 9 bases lining up with TRBD1. The V and J ends lost 3 bases and 4 bases, in that order; junction bases with no gene match: 13. This CDR3 has 17 residues. CDR1 and CDR2 (germline): SGDLS, YYNGEE. CDR3 coding DNA: TGTGCCAGCAGCGAAAATCCCACAGGGGGCGACGGCACTGAAGCTTTCTTT. Amino acids: CASSENPTGGDGTEAFF.

This clone was seen only a few times. V is TRBV27 and J is TRBJ1-5, with 9 bases matching TRBD1. Trimming at V came to 2 bases and at J to 6 bases, leaving 2 bases not matched to a gene. CDR3 length equals 14 residues. Germline V gene lookup returns CDR1 MNHEY and CDR2 SMNVEV (reference sequence). CDR3 residues: CASSLGTGFQPQHF. The CDR3 nucleotides are TGTGCCAGCAGTTTAGGGACAGGGTTTCAGCCCCAGCATTTT.

The J gene is TRBJ2-4, the V gene TRBV18; TRBD1 agrees at 10 bases. There are 17 residues in the CDR3. Germline V CDR1 and CDR2: KGHSH, LQKENI. The V segment lost 2 bases and the J segment 8 bases; nucleotides outside the gene matches: 12. The CDR3 coding sequence is TGTGCCAGCTCACCAGAGCCACCAGGACAGGGGGTCGACATTCAGTACTTC. Amino acids: CASSPEPPGQGVDIQYF. The whole variable domain, remainder taken from reference TRBV18 and TRBJ2-4, is NAGVMQNPRHLVRRRGQEARLRCSPMKGHSHVYWYRQLPEEGLKFMVYLQKENIIDESGMPKERFSAEFPKEGPSILRIQQVVRGDSAAYFCASSPEPPGQGVDIQYFGAGTRLSVL.